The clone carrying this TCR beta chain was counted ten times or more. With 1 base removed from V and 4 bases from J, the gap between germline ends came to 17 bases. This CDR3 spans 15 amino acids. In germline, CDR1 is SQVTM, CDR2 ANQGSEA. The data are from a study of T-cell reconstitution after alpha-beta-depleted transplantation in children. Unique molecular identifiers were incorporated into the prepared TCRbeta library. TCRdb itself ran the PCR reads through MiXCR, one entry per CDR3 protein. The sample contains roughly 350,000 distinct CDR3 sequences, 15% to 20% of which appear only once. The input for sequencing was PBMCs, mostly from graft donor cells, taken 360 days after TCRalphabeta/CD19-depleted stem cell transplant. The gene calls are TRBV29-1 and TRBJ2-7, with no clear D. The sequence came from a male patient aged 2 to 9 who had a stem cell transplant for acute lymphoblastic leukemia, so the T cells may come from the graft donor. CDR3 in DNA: TGCAGCGTTGAAGGTGAAGGAAACCAGCCATACGAGCAGTACTTC. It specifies CSVEGEGNQPYEQYF.